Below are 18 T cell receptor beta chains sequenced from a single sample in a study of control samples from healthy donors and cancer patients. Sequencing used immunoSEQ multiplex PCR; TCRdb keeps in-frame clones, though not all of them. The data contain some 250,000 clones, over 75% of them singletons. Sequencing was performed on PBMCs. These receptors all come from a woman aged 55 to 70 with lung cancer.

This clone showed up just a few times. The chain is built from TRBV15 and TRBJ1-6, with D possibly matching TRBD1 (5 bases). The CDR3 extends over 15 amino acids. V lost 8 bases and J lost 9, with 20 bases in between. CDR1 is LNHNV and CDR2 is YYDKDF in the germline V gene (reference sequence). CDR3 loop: CATGGREGKCSPLHF. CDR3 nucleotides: TGTGCCACCGGTGGCAGGGAAGGTAAGTGTTCACCCCTCCACTTT.

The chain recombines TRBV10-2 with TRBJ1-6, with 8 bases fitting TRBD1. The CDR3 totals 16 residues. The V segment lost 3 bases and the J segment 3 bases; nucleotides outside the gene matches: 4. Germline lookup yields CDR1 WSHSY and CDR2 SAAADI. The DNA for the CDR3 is TGCGCCAGCAGTGAACTAGGACAGGGCTATAATTCACCCCTCCACTTT. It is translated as CASSELGQGYNSPLHF.

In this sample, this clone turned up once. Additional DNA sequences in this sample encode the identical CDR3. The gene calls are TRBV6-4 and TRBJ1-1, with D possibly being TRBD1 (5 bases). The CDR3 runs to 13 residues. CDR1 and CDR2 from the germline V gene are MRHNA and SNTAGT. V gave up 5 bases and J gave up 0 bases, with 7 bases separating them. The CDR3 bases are TGTGCCAGCAGTCGAGGGGTGAACACTGAAGCTTTCTTT. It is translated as CASSRGVNTEAFF.

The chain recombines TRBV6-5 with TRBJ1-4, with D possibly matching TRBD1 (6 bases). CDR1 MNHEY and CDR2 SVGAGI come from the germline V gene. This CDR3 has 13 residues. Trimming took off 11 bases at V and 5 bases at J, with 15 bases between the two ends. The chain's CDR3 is CAGRGTLNEKLFF. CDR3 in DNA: TGTGCCGGCCGGGGGACACTGAATGAAAAACTGTTTTTT.

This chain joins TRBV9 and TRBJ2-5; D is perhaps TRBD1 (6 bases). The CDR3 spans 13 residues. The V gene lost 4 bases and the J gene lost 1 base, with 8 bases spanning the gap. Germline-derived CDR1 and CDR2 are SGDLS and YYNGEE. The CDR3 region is CASSPDSQETQYF. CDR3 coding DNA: TGTGCCAGCAGCCCGGACAGCCAAGAGACCCAGTACTTC. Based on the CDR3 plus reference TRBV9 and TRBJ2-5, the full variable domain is DSGVTQTPKHLITATGQRVTLRCSPRSGDLSVYWYQQSLDQGLQFLIQYYNGEERAKGNILERFSAQQFPDLHSELNLSSLELGDSALYFCASSPDSQETQYFGPGTRLLVL.

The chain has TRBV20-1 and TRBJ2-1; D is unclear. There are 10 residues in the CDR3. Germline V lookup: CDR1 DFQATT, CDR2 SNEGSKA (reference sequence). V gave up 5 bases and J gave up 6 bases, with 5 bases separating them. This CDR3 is CSAAPNEQFF. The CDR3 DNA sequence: TGCAGTGCTGCCCCCAATGAGCAGTTCTTC.

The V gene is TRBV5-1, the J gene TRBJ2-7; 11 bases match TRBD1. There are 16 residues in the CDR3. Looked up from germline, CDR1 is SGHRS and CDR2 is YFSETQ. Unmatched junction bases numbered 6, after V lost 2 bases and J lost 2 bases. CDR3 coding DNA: TGCGCCAGCAGCTTACAATGGACAGGGGGCACCTACGAGCAGTACTTC. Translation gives CASSLQWTGGTYEQYF.

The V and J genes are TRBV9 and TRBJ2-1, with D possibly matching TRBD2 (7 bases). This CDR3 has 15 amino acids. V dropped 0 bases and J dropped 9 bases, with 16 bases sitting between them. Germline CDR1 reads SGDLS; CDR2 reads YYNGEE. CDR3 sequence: CASSVESRGGTEQFF. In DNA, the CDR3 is TGTGCCAGCAGCGTAGAATCAAGGGGGGGAACTGAGCAGTTCTTC.

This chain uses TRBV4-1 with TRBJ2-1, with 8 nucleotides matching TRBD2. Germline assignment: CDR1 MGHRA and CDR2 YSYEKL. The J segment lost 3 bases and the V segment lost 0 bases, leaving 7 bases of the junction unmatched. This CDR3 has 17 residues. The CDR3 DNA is TGCGCCAGCAGCCAAGATCCGAGCGGGAGTTACTACAATGAGCAGTTCTTC. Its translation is CASSQDPSGSYYNEQFF.

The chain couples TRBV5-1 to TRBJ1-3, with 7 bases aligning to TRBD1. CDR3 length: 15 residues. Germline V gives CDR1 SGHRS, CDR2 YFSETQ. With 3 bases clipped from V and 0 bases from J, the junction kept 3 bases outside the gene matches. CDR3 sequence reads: CASSSGQFSGNTIYF. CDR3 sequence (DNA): TGCGCCAGCAGCTCGGGACAGTTCTCTGGAAACACCATATATTTT.

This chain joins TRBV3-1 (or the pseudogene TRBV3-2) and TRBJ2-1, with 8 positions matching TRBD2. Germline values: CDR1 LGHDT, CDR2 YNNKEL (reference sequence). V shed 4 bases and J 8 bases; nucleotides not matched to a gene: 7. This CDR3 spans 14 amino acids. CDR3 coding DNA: TGTGCCAGCAGCCGCGCGGGGGGCTCGTATGAGCAGTTCTTC. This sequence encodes CASSRAGGSYEQFF.

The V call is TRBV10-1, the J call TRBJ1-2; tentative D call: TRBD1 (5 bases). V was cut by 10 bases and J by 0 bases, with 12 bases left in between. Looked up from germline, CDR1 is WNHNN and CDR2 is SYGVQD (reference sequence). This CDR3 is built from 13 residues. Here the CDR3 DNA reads TGCGCCAATACGGGACTACCTAACTATGGCTACACCTTC. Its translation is CANTGLPNYGYTF.

The CDR3 is CASSLGTGEYSPLHF. CDR3 coding DNA: TGCGCCAGCAGCTTGGGTACAGGGGAGTATTCACCCCTCCACTTT. This sequence joins TRBV5-1 and TRBJ1-6; 7 bases align to TRBD1. The trim removed 0 bases at V and 8 bases at J, leaving 5 bases unmatched. The CDR3 extends over 15 amino acids. Per the germline V gene, CDR1 is SGHRS and CDR2 is YFSETQ. The full variable domain, completed using reference TRBV5-1 and TRBJ1-6, is KAGVTQTPRYLIKTRGQQVTLSCSPISGHRSVSWYQQTPGQGLQFLFEYFSETQRNKGNFPGRFSGRQFSNSRSEMNVSTLELGDSALYLCASSLGTGEYSPLHFGNGTRLTVT.

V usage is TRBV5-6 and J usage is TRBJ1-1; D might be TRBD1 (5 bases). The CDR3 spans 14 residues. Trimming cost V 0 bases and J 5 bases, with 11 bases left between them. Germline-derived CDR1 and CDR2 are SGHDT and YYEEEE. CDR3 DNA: TGTGCCAGCAGCTTGGGGGGGTTTATAACTGAAGCTTTCTTT. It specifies CASSLGGFITEAFF.

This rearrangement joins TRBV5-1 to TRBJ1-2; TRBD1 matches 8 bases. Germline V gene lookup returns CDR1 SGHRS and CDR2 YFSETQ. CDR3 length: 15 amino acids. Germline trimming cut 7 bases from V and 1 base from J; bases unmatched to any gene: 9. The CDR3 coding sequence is TGCGCCAGCGCTCGGACAGGGCTTATTAACTATGGCTACACCTTC. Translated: CASARTGLINYGYTF.

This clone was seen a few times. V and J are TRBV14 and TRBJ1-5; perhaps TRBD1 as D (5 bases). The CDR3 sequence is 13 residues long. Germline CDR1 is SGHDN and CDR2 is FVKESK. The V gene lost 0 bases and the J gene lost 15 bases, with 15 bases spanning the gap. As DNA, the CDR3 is TGTGCCAGCAGCCAAGATCGGAGGGGAGAAATGCATTTT. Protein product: CASSQDRRGEMHF.

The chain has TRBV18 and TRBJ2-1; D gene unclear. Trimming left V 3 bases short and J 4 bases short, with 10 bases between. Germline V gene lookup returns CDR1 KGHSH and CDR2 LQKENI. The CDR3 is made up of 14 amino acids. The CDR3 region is CASSPTRSYNEQFF. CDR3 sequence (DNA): TGTGCCAGCTCACCCACACGGTCATACAATGAGCAGTTCTTC.

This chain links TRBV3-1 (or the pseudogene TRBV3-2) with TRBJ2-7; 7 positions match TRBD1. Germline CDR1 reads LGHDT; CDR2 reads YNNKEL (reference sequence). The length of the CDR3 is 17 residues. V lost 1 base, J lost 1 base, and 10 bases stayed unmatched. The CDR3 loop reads CASSQATYRGSSYEQYF. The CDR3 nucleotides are TGTGCCAGCAGCCAAGCTACTTACAGGGGCTCGTCCTACGAGCAGTACTTC.